This TCR beta chain was recorded in a study of T cells in Graves' hyperthyroidism and ophthalmopathy. Study-level points and caveats: A model using 13 V-J features told ophthalmopathy apart from stable hyperthyroidism. Prediction of ophthalmopathy progression came a median roughly 6.6 months pre-onset. In the blood, most expanded thyroid clonotypes above 0.001 appeared as well.

This clonotype was seen a few times. The antigen is unknown. Researchers amplified the TCR beta CDR3 regions from RNA transcripts. A set of HTBI primers served as the primers for a first-round RT-PCR of the TCR CDR3. TCRdb recomputed calls from the multiplex PCR reads with MiXCR, one row per CDR3 protein. The data show fewer than 450,000 distinct CDR3 sequences, roughly 15% seen once. Germline trimming cut 5 bases from V and 4 bases from J; bases unmatched to any gene: 8. CDR1 and CDR2 from the germline V gene are DFQATT and SNEGSKA (reference sequence). The CDR3 consists of 14 residues. Diagnostic decisions used clinical symptoms, serum thyroxine and TRAb, thyroid ultrasound and orbital computed tomography.

This TCR was recovered from a woman in her twenties or thirties with Graves' hyperthyroidism that later progressed to Graves' ophthalmopathy. Sequenced material: blood. The chain links TRBV20-1 to TRBJ2-7, with 10 bases lining up with TRBD1. The CDR3 protein is CSAASRDRGYEQYF. As DNA, the CDR3 is TGCAGTGCTGCGAGCCGGGACAGGGGTTACGAGCAGTACTTC.